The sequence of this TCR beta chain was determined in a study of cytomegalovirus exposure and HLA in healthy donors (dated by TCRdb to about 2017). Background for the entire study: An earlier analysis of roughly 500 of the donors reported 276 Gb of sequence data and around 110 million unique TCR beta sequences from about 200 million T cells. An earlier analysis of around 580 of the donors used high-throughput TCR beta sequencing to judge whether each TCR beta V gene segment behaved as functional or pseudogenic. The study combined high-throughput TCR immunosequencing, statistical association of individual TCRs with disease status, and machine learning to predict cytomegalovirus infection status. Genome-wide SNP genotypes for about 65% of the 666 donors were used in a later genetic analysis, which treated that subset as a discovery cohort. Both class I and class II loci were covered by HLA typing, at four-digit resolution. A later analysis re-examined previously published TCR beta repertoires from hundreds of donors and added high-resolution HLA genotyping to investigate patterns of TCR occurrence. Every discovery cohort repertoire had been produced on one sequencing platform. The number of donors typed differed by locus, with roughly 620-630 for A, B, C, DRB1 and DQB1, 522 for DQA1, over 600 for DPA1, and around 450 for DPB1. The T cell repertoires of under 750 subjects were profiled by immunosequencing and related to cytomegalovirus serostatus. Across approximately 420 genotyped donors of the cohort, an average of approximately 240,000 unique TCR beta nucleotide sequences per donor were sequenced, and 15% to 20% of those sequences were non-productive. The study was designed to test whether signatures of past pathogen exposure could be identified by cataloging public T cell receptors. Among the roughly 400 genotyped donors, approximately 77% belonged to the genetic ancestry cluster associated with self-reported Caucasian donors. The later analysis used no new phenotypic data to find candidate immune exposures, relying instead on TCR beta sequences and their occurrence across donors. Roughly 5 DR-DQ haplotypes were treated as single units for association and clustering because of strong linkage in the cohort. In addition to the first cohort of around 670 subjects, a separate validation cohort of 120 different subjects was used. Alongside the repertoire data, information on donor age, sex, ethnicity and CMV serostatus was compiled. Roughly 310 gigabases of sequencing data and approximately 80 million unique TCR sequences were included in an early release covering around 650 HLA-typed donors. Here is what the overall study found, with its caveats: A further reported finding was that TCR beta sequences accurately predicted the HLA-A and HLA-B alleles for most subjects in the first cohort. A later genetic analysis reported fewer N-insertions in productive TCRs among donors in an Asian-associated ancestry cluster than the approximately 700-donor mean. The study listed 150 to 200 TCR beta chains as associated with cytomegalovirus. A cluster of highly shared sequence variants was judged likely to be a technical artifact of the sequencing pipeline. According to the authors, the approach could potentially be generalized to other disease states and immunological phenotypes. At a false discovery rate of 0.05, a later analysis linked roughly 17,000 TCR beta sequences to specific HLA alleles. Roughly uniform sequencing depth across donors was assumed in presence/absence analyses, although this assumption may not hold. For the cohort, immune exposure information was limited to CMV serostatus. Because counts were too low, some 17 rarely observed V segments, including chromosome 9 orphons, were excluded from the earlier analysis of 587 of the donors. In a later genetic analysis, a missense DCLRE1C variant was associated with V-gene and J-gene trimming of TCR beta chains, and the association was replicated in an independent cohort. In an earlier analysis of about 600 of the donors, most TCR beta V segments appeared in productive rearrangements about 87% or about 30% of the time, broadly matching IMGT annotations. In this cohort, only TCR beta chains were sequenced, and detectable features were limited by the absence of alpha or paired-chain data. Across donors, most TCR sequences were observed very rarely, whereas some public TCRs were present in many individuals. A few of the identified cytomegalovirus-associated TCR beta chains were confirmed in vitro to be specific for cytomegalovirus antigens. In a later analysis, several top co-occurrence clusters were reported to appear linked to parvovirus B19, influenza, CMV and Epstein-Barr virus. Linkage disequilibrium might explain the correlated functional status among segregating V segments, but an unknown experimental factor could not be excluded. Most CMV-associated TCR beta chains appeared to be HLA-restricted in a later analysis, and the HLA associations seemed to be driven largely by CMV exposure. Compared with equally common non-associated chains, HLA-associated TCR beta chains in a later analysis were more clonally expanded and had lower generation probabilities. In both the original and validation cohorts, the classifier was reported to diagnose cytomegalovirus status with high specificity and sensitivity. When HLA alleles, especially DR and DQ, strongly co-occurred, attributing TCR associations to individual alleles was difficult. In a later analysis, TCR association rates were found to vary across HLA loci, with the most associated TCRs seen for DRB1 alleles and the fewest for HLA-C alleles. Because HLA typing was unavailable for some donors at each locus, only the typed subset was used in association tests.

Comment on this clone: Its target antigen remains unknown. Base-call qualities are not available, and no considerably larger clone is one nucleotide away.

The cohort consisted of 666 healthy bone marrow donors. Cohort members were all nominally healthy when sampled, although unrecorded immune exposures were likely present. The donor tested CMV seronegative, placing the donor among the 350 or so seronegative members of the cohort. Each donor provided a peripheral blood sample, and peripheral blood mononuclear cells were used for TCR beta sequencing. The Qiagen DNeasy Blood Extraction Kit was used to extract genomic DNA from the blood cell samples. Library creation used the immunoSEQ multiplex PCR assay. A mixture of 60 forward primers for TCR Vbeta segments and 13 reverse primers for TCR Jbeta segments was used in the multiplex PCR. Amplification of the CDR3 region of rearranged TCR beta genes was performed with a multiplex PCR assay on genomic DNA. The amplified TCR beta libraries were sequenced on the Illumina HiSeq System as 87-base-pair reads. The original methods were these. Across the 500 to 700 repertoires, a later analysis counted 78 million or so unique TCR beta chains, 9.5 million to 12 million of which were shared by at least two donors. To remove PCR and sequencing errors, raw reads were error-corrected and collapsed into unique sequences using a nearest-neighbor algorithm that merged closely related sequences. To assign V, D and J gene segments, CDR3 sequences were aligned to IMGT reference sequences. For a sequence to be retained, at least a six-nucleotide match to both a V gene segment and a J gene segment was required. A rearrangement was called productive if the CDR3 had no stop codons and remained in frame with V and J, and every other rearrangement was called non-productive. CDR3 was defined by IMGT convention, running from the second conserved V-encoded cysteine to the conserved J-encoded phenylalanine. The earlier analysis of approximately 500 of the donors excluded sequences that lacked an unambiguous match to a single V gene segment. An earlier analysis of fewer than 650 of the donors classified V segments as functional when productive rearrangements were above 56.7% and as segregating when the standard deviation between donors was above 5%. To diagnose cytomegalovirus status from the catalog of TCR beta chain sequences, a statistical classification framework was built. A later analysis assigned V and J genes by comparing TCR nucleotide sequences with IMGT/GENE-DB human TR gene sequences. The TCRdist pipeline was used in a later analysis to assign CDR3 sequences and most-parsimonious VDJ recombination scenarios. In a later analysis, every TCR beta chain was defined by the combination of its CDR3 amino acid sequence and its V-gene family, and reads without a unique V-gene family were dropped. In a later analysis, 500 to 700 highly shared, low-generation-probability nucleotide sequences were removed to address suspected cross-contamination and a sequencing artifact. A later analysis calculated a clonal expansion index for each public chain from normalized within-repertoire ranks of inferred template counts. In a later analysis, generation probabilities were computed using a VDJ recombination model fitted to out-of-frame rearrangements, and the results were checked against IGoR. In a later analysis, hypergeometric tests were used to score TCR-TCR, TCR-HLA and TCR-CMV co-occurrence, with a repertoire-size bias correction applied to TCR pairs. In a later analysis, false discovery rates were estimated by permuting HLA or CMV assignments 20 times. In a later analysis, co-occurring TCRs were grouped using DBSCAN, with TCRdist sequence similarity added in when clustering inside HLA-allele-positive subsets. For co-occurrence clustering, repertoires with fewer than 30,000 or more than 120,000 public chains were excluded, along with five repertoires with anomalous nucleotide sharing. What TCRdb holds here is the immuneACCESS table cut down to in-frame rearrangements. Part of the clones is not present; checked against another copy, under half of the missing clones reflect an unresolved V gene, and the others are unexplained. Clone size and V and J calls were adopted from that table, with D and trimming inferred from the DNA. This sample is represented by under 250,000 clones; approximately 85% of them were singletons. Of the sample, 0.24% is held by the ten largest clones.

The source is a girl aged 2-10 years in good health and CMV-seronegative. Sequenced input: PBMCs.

The CDR3 region has the sequence CASSQSRTPNYSNQPQHF. DNA sequence: TGCGCCAGCAGTCAATCGAGGACTCCAAATTATAGCAATCAGCCCCAGCATTTT. In this chain, TRBV23-1 is recombined with TRBJ1-5; no D segment can be confidently identified. TRBV23-1 is annotated as an ORF whose role is uncertain. The CDR3 has 18 amino acids, counting the end cysteine and phenylalanine. Just the 54-base CDR3 DNA is kept, in frame starting at base 1. V gives up 0 bases and J gives up 0 bases, and the segment between their germline ends measures 15 bases.